This TCR beta chain was recorded in a study of T cells in localized non-small cell lung cancer. Germline V lookup: CDR1 MNHEY, CDR2 SMNVEV (reference sequence). This CDR3 comprises 14 residues. Losses at the gene ends were 2 bases for V and 2 bases for J; bases not matched to a gene: 2. With regard to this clone: What it binds is unknown.

Notes on the study in general: Higher blood T cell density went with longer overall survival. Sequencing involved a lone tumor region, leaving heterogeneity possible. Researchers found a median approximately 53 of the top 100 tumor clones in adjacent lung. The highest T cell clonality was in uninvolved adjacent lung, above tumor.

The repertoire was sequenced with immunoSEQ multiplex PCR; TCRdb's copy has only in-frame clones and lacks some. This sample has 70,000 or so clones, with approximately 84% found just once. The sequencing here drew on peripheral blood, taken before any cancer treatment. The source of this sequence is an older female donor with stage I lung adenocarcinoma. This chain connects TRBV27 to TRBJ2-7; 8 nucleotides line up with TRBD2. In nucleotides, the CDR3 is TGTGCCAGCAGTTTAGTAGCGGGGCCCTACGAGCAGTACTTC. It encodes CASSLVAGPYEQYF.